The entry below describes one TCR beta chain. Its antigen is currently unknown. PCR amplification relied on 60 Vbeta primers (plus 13 Jbeta primers). The data were produced by immunoSEQ multiplex PCR, yet TCRdb's version contains in-frame clones alone and is incomplete. The sample records over 85,000 clones, 75% to 80% being singletons. This entry is derived from a study of cytomegalovirus exposure and HLA in healthy donors. Germline trimming cut 5 bases from V and 2 bases from J; bases unmatched to any gene: 7. This CDR3 has 16 amino acids. In germline, CDR1 is SGHAT, CDR2 FQNNGV. Whole-study findings and limits: Earlier results showed most TCR beta V segments being productive about 87% or about 30% of the time. High sensitivity and specificity were reportedly achieved when the classifier diagnosed cytomegalovirus status.

Sequenced: PBMCs. The V gene is TRBV11-2, the J gene TRBJ2-2, with 8 bases lining up with TRBD2. The TCR sequence derives from a woman in her 30s in good health and CMV-seronegative. The CDR3 is CASSPWLAGNTGELFF. The CDR3 nucleotides are TGTGCCAGCAGCCCCTGGCTAGCGGGTAACACCGGGGAGCTGTTTTTT.